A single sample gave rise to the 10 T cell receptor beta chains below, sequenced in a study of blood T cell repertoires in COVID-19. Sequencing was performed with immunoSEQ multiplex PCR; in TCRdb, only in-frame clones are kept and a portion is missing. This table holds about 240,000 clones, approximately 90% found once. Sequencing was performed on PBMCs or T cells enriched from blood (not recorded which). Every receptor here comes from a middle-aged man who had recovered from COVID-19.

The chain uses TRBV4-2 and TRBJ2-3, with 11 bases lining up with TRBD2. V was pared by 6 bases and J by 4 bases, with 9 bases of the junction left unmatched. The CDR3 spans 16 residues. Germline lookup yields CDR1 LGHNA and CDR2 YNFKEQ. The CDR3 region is CASSRESSGRSDTQYF. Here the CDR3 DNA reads TGTGCCAGCAGTCGCGAGTCTAGCGGGAGGTCAGATACGCAGTATTTT.

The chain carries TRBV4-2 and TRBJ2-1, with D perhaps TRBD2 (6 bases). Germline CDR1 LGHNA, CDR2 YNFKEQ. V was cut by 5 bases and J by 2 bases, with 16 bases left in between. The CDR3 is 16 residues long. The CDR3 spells CASSLGMAGPYNEQFF. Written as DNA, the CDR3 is TGTGCCAGCAGCTTAGGGATGGCGGGACCCTACAATGAGCAGTTCTTC.

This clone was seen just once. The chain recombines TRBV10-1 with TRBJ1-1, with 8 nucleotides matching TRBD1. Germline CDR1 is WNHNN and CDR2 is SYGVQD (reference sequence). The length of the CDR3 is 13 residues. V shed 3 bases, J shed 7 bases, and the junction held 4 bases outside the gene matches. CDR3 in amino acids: CASSDQGAGEAFF. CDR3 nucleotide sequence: TGCGCCAGCAGTGACCAGGGGGCAGGTGAAGCTTTCTTT.

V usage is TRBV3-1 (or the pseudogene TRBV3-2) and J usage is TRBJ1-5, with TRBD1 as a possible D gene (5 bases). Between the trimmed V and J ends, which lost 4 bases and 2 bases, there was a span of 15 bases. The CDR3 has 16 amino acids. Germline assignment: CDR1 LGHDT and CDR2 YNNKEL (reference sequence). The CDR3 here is CASSPSLSGGNQPQHF. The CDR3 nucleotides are TGTGCCAGCAGCCCCAGTCTCTCGGGGGGCAATCAGCCCCAGCATTTT.

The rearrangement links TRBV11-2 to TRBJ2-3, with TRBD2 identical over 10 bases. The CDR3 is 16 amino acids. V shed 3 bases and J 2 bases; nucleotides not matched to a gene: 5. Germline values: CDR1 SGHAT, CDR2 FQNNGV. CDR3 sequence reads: CASSFPSGGTTDTQYF. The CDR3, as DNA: TGTGCCAGCAGCTTTCCTAGCGGGGGAACCACAGATACGCAGTATTTT.

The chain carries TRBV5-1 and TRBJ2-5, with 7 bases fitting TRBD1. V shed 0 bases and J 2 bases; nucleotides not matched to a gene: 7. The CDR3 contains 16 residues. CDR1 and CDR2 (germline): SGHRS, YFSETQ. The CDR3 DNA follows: TGCGCCAGCAGCTTGGTAGGGACAGAAGAACAAGAGACCCAGTACTTC. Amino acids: CASSLVGTEEQETQYF.

CDR3 bases: TGCAGTGCTAGTACTGCTAGCCCCTATGGCTACACCTTC. It specifies CSASTASPYGYTF. J is TRBJ1-2 and V is TRBV20-1; D remains unclear. CDR1 DFQATT and CDR2 SNEGSKA come from the germline V gene (reference sequence). The CDR3 runs to 13 residues. The germline V and J ends were trimmed by 3 bases and 4 bases, with 12 bases remaining between them.

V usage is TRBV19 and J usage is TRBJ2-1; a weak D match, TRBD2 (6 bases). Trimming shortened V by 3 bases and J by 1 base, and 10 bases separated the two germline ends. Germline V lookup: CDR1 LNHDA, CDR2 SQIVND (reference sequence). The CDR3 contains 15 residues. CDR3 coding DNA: TGTGCCAGTAGTATGAGGGGAGGTTCCTACAATGAGCAGTTCTTC. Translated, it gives CASSMRGGSYNEQFF.

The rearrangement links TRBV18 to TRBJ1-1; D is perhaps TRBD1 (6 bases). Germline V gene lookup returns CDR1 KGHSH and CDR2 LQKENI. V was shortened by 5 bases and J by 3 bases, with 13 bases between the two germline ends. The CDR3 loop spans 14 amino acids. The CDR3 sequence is CASSSGGADTEAFF. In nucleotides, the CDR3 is TGTGCCAGCTCATCGGGGGGCGCCGACACTGAAGCTTTCTTT.

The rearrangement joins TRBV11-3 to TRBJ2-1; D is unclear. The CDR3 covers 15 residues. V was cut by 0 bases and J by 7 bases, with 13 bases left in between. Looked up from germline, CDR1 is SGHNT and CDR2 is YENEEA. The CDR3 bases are TGTGCCAGCAGCTTAGAGAACAGCCTCTTGAATGAGCAGTTCTTC. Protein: CASSLENSLLNEQFF. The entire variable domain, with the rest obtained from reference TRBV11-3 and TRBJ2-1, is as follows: EAGVVQSPRYKIIEKKQPVAFWCNPISGHNTLYWYLQNLGQGPELLIRYENEEAVDDSQLPKDRFSAERLKGVDSTLKIQPAELGDSAVYLCASSLENSLLNEQFFGPGTRLTVL.